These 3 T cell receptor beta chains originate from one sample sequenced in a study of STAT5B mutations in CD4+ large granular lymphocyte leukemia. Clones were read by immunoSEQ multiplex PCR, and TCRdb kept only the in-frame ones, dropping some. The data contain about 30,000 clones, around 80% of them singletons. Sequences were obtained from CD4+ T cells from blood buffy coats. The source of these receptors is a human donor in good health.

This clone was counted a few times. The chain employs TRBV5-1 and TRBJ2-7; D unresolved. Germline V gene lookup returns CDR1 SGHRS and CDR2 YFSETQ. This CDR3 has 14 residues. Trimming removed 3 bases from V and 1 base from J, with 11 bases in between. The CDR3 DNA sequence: TGCGCCAGCAGCTCCTTAGGTTCGTCCTACGAGCAGTACTTC. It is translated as CASSSLGSSYEQYF.

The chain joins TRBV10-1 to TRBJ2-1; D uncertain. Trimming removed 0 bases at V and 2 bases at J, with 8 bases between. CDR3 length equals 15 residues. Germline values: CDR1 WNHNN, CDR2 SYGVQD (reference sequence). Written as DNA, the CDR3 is TGCGCCAGCAGTGAGTCCGAGAGTGCCTACAATGAGCAGTTCTTC. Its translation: CASSESESAYNEQFF.

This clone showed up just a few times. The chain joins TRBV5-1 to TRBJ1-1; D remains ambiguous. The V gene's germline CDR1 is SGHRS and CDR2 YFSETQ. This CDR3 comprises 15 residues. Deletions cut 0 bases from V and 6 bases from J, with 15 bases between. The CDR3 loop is CASSLVGSTGAEAFF. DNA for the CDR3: TGCGCCAGCAGCTTGGTTGGCTCAACCGGGGCTGAAGCTTTCTTT.